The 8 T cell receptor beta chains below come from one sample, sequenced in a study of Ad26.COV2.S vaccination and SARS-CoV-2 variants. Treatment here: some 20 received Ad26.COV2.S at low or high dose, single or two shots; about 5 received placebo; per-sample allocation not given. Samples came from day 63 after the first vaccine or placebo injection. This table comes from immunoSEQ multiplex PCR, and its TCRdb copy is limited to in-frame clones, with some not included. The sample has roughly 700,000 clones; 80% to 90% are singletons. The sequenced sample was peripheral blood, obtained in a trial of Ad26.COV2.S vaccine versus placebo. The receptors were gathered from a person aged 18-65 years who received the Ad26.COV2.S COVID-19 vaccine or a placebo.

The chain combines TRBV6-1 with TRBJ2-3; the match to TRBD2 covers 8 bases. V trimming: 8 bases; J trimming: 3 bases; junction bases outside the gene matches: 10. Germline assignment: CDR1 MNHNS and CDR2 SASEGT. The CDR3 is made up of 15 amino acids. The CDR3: CASGGAGAGTDTQYF. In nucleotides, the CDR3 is TGTGCCAGCGGTGGAGCGGGAGCAGGGACAGATACGCAGTATTTT.

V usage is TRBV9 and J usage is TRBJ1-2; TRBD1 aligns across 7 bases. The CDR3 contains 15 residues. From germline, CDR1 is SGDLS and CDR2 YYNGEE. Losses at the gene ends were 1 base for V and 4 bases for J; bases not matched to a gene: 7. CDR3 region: CASSVSPGQIYGYTF. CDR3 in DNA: TGTGCCAGCAGCGTATCCCCGGGACAGATCTATGGCTACACCTTC.

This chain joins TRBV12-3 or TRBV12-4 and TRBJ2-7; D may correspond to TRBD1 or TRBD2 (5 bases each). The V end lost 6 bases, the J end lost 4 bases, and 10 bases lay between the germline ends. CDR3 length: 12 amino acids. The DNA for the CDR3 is TGTGCCAGCAGGGGGGTTACATACGAGCAGTACTTC. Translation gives CASRGVTYEQYF.

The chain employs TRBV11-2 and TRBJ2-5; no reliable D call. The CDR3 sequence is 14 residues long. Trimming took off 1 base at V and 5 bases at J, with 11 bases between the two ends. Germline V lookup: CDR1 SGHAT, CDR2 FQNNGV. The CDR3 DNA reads TGTGCCAGCAGCTTAGTCGTCAGAGAGGAGACCCAGTACTTC. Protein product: CASSLVVREETQYF.

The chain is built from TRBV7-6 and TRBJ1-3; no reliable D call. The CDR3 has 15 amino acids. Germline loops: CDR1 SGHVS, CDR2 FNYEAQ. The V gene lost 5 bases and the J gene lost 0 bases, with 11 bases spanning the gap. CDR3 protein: CASSLSGRSGNTIYF. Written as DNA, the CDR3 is TGTGCCAGCAGCCTTAGCGGACGCTCTGGAAACACCATATATTTT.

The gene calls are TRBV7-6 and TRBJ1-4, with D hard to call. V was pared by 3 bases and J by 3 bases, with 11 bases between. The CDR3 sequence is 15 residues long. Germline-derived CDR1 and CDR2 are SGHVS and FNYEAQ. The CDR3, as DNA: TGTGCCAGCAGCTTCGAGGCAGGCTCTAATGAAAAACTGTTTTTT. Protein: CASSFEAGSNEKLFF.

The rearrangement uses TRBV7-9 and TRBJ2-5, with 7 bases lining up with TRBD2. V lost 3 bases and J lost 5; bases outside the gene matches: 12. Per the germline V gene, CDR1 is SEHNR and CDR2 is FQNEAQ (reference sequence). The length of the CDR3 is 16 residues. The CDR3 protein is CASSFIRGRARETQYF. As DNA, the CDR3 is TGTGCCAGCAGCTTCATACGTGGGAGGGCCAGGGAGACCCAGTACTTC.

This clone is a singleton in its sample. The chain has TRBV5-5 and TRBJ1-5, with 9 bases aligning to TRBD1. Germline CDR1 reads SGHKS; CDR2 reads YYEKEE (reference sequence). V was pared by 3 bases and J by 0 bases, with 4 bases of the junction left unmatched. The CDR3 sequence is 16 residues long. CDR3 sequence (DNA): TGTGCCAGCAGCTGGACAGGGGCCTTTAGCAATCAGCCCCAGCATTTT. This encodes CASSWTGAFSNQPQHF.